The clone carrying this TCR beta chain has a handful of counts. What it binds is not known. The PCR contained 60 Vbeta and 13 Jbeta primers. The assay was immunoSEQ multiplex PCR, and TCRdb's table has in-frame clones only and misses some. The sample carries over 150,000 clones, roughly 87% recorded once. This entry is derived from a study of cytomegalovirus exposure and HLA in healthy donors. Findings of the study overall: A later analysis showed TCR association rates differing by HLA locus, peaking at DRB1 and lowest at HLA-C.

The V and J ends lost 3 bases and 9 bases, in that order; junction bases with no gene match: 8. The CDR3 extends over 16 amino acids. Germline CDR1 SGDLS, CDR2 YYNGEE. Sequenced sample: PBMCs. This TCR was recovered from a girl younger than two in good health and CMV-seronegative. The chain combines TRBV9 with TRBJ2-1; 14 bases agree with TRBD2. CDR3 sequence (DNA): TGTGCCAGCAGCGCCCGACTAGCGGGGGGGCAGGGTGAGCAGTTCTTC. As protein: CASSARLAGGQGEQFF.